A single sample is the source of the 21 T cell receptor beta chains below, sequenced in a study of blood T cell repertoires in COVID-19. Only in-frame clones appear in the TCRdb table, and some are missing; sequencing was by immunoSEQ multiplex PCR. The table shows 230,000 or so clones, with approximately 81% occurring only once. Specimen: PBMCs or T cells enriched from blood (not recorded which). These receptors originate from a woman in her forties or fifties who had been exposed to COVID-19.

This clone was observed once. J is TRBJ1-2 and V is TRBV12-5; D is uncertain. V was trimmed by 1 base and J by 2 bases, leaving 5 bases between them. The CDR3 is 13 amino acids. Germline CDR1 reads LGHNT; CDR2 reads FRNRAP. CDR3 bases: TGTGCTAGTGGTTTGGAGCTAAACTATGGCTACACCTTC. This codes for CASGLELNYGYTF.

The V gene is TRBV2, the J gene TRBJ2-3; the match to TRBD2 covers 8 bases. After removal of 8 bases from V and 6 bases from J, the junction contained 13 bases not matched to a gene. The CDR3 is 15 amino acids. Germline-derived CDR1 and CDR2 are SNHLY and FYNNEI. The CDR3 nucleotides are TGTGCCAGCGAGTTTGAGGGTGGCGGGAGGGATACGCAGTATTTT. Translating it yields CASEFEGGGRDTQYF.

The table lists this clone with a few counts. This chain uses TRBV5-1 with TRBJ1-4; D unclear. V gave up 5 bases and J gave up 4 bases, with 15 bases separating them. The CDR3 contains 15 residues. The V gene's germline CDR1 is SGHRS and CDR2 YFSETQ. CDR3 region: CASSSRLGSNEKLFF. The CDR3 nucleotides are TGCGCCAGCAGTTCCAGACTGGGGAGTAATGAAAAACTGTTTTTT.

The genes are TRBV2 and TRBJ1-2, with 7 nucleotides matching TRBD1. The CDR3 has 15 amino acids. The germline gives CDR1 SNHLY, CDR2 FYNNEI. With 7 bases clipped from V and 5 bases from J, the junction kept 13 bases outside the gene matches. The CDR3: CASIPSGTADYGYTF. CDR3 in DNA: TGTGCCAGCATTCCCTCCGGGACAGCTGATTATGGCTACACCTTC.

In its sample, this clone was seen a few times. The CDR3 region is CASSLRDRDHFGYTF. In DNA form, the CDR3 reads TGTGCCAGCAGCCTCCGGGACAGGGACCATTTTGGCTACACCTTC. The rearrangement joins TRBV6-2 or TRBV6-3 to TRBJ1-2, with 9 positions matching TRBD1. V dropped 6 bases and J dropped 7; count of bases not matched to a gene: 12. The V gene's germline CDR1 is MNHEY and CDR2 SVGEGT. This CDR3 spans 15 amino acids.

The J gene is TRBJ1-1, the V gene TRBV7-7, with TRBD1 matching over 7 bases. V shed 1 base and J 6 bases; nucleotides not matched to a gene: 2. In germline, CDR1 is SSHAT, CDR2 FNYEAQ (reference sequence). This CDR3 has 13 amino acids. The CDR3 loop reads CASSLGQGAEAFF. CDR3 sequence (DNA): TGTGCCAGCAGCTTAGGTCAGGGGGCTGAAGCTTTCTTT.

CDR3 nucleotide sequence: TGCAGTGCTAGTAATGGGGGGGGCGTCACAGATACGCAGTATTTT. This translates into CSASNGGGVTDTQYF. V gene TRBV20-1 combines with J gene TRBJ2-3; D is perhaps TRBD2 (7 bases). Between the trimmed V and J ends, which lost 3 bases and 2 bases, there was a span of 15 bases. This CDR3 is 15 amino acids long. Germline V CDR1 and CDR2: DFQATT, SNEGSKA (reference sequence).

The chain employs TRBV19 and TRBJ1-1; D is possibly TRBD1 (6 bases). The CDR3 consists of 14 residues. Trimming cost V 0 bases and J 5 bases, with 10 bases left between them. Germline V lookup: CDR1 LNHDA, CDR2 SQIVND (reference sequence). The CDR3 sequence is CASSIEAGATEAFF. The CDR3 DNA follows: TGTGCCAGTAGTATAGAGGCGGGGGCGACTGAAGCTTTCTTT.

The V call is TRBV19, the J call TRBJ2-1; 9 bases line up with TRBD2. The CDR3 length is 14 residues. Unmatched junction bases numbered 10, after V lost 8 bases and J lost 8 bases. CDR1 LNHDA and CDR2 SQIVND come from the germline V gene (reference sequence). The CDR3 sequence is CASRGASGAHEQFF. The CDR3 bases are TGTGCCAGTCGAGGGGCTAGCGGGGCCCATGAGCAGTTCTTC.

The V call is TRBV5-6, the J call TRBJ1-1, with 8 bases lining up with TRBD1. The CDR3 length is 16 residues. CDR1 and CDR2 (germline): SGHDT, YYEEEE. J gave up 0 bases and V 4 bases, and 8 bases lay outside the gene matches. The CDR3: CASSRRTGRLNTEAFF. The DNA of the CDR3 is TGTGCCAGCAGCCGGCGGACAGGGAGACTGAACACTGAAGCTTTCTTT. The complete variable domain, with remaining parts taken from reference TRBV5-6 and TRBJ1-1, reads DAGVTQSPTHLIKTRGQQVTLRCSPKSGHDTVSWYQQALGQGPQFIFQYYEEEERQRGNFPDRFSGHQFPNYSSELNVNALLLGDSALYLCASSRRTGRLNTEAFFGQGTRLTVV.

This clone has just a few counts. The chain combines TRBV28 with TRBJ1-5; D is ambiguous. This CDR3 spans 13 amino acids. Looked up from germline, CDR1 is MDHEN and CDR2 is SYDVKM. The V and J ends lost 2 bases and 4 bases respectively, with 6 bases between them. CDR3: CASSLLENQPQHF. The CDR3 DNA is TGTGCCAGCAGTTTACTCGAGAATCAGCCCCAGCATTTT. The full variable domain, completed using reference TRBV28 and TRBJ1-5, is DVKVTQSSRYLVKRTGEKVFLECVQDMDHENMFWYRQDPGLGLRLIYFSYDVKMKEKGDIPEGYSVSREKKERFSLILESASTNQTSMYLCASSLLENQPQHFGDGTRLSIL.

Notes on this clone: Other DNA sequences from this sample encode an identical CDR3 as well. The rearrangement links TRBV3-1 (or the pseudogene TRBV3-2) to TRBJ1-6; D ambiguous. Germline V gene lookup returns CDR1 LGHDT and CDR2 YNNKEL (reference sequence). The CDR3 runs to 14 residues. V was trimmed by 1 base and J by 7 bases, leaving 8 bases between them. CDR3 nucleotides: TGTGCCAGCAGCCAAGCCCGAGGGAATTCACCCCTCCACTTT. Translation: CASSQARGNSPLHF.

V and J are TRBV24-1 and TRBJ2-3, with 10 bases aligning to TRBD1. The CDR3 runs to 15 residues. Germline values: CDR1 KGHDR, CDR2 SFDVKD. V dropped 4 bases and J dropped 5; count of bases not matched to a gene: 5. CDR3 nucleotide sequence: TGTGCCACCAGTGACTCCGGGACAGGGGAAGATACGCAGTATTTT. Its translation: CATSDSGTGEDTQYF.

Notes on this clone: This sample also contains other DNA sequences that code for the same CDR3. The chain has TRBV6-5 and TRBJ2-5; D is possibly TRBD2 (6 bases). This CDR3 contains 14 residues. Looked up from germline, CDR1 is MNHEY and CDR2 is SVGAGI. The V and J ends lost 0 bases and 1 base respectively, with 6 bases between them. CDR3 in amino acids: CASSYSGLQETQYF. The CDR3, as DNA: TGTGCCAGCAGTTACTCGGGACTCCAAGAGACCCAGTACTTC.

The chain employs TRBV7-9 and TRBJ1-1, with D possibly TRBD1 on 5 matching bases. The CDR3 sequence is 14 residues long. Trimming pared 4 bases from V and 1 base from J, leaving 10 bases between. The V gene's germline CDR1 is SEHNR and CDR2 FQNEAQ (reference sequence). CDR3 sequence reads: CASSSRGENTEAFF. The CDR3 DNA is TGTGCCAGCAGCTCACGGGGGGAGAACACTGAAGCTTTCTTT.

This clone has a single count. The chain employs TRBV11-2 and TRBJ1-1, with D tentatively TRBD1 (6 bases). V shed 5 bases and J shed 1 base, with 11 bases lying between them. This CDR3 has 14 residues. CDR1 and CDR2 (germline): SGHAT, FQNNGV. The CDR3 DNA follows: TGTGCCAGCAGCCCAGGGGATCCGAACACTGAAGCTTTCTTT. Translation gives CASSPGDPNTEAFF.

The chain joins TRBV5-1 to TRBJ1-1, with 7 bases that match TRBD1. V was pared by 0 bases and J by 6 bases, with 2 bases of the junction left unmatched. The CDR3 is 13 residues long. Germline CDR1 is SGHRS and CDR2 is YFSETQ. In nucleotides, the CDR3 is TGCGCCAGCAGCTTGGAAGGGACAGCTGAAGCTTTCTTT. It codes for CASSLEGTAEAFF. Full variable domain (outside the CDR3, taken from reference TRBV5-1 and TRBJ1-1): KAGVTQTPRYLIKTRGQQVTLSCSPISGHRSVSWYQQTPGQGLQFLFEYFSETQRNKGNFPGRFSGRQFSNSRSEMNVSTLELGDSALYLCASSLEGTAEAFFGQGTRLTVV.

The CDR3 nucleotides are TGTGCCACGAGAGGGGGGACAGCATTAGGGACCCAGTACTTC. Translating gives CATRGGTALGTQYF. The chain combines TRBV19 with TRBJ2-5; possibly TRBD1 for D (7 bases). Germline V gene lookup returns CDR1 LNHDA and CDR2 SQIVND (reference sequence). CDR3 length equals 14 residues. The V end lost 10 bases, the J end lost 7 bases, and 22 bases lay between the germline ends.

This chain connects TRBV3-1 (or the pseudogene TRBV3-2) to TRBJ1-1; TRBD1 matches 8 bases. The J segment lost 5 bases and the V segment lost 0 bases, leaving 5 bases of the junction unmatched. CDR1 is LGHDT and CDR2 is YNNKEL in the germline V gene (reference sequence). The CDR3 contains 15 residues. In DNA form, the CDR3 reads TGTGCCAGCAGCCAAGATAGGACAGGGCGGACTGAAGCTTTCTTT. Amino acids: CASSQDRTGRTEAFF.

This clone was counted a single time. The V call is TRBV7-6, the J call TRBJ1-5; D is unresolved. V was cut by 5 bases and J by 1 base, with 15 bases left in between. CDR1 and CDR2 (germline): SGHVS, FNYEAQ. CDR3 length: 16 amino acids. CDR3 nucleotide sequence: TGTGCCAGCAGCCCCCAAAAGACGGGGAGCAATCAGCCCCAGCATTTT. It translates to CASSPQKTGSNQPQHF.

V gene TRBV28 combines with J gene TRBJ1-6; 7 nucleotides line up with TRBD1. Per germline, CDR1 MDHEN and CDR2 SYDVKM. J was trimmed by 3 bases and V by 9 bases; bases with no gene match: 8. The CDR3 extends over 15 amino acids. The CDR3 region is CASQTGVYYNSPLHF. DNA for the CDR3: TGTGCCAGTCAAACAGGGGTCTACTATAATTCACCCCTCCACTTT. The full variable domain, rest sourced from reference TRBV28 and TRBJ1-6, is DVKVTQSSRYLVKRTGEKVFLECVQDMDHENMFWYRQDPGLGLRLIYFSYDVKMKEKGDIPEGYSVSREKKERFSLILESASTNQTSMYLCASQTGVYYNSPLHFGNGTRLTVT.